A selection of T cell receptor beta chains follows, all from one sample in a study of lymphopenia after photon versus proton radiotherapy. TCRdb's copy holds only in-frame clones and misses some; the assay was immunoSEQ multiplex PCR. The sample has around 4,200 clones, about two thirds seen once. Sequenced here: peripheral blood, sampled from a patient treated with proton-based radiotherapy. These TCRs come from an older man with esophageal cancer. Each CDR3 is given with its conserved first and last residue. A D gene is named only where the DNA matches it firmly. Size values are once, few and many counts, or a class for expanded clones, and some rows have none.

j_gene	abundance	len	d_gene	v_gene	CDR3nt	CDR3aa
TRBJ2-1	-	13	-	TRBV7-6	TGTGCCAGCAGCTTAGTATCGGGGCGTGAGCAGTTCTTC	CASSLVSGREQFF
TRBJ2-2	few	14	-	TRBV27	TGTGCCAGCAGTCTCCGGGAGCTCGCCGGGGAGCTGTTTTTT	CASSLRELAGELFF
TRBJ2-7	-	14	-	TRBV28	TGTGCCAGCAGTTTCCGGCAGGGTACCTACGAGCAGTACTTC	CASSFRQGTYEQYF
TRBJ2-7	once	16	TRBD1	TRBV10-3	TGTGCCATCAGTGAGTCGAGGGGACAGGGGCCGGCTGAGCAGTACTTC	CAISESRGQGPAEQYF
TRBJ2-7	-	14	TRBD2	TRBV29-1	TGCAGCGTTGGTGCGCGCGGGGGGGACTACGAGCAGTACTTC	CSVGARGGDYEQYF
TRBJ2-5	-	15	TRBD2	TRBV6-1	TGTGCCAGCAGTGAAGGCGGGGGGGCTCAGGAGACCCAGTACTTC	CASSEGGGAQETQYF
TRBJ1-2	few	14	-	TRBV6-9	TGTGCCAGCAGGACCGCGGGGGGGAACTATGGCTACACCTTC	CASRTAGGNYGYTF
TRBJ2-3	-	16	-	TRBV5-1	TGCGCCAGCAGCTTGCGCTCCCTACGGGAGCCAGATACGCAGTATTTT	CASSLRSLREPDTQYF
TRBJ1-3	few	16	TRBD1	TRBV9	TGTGCCAGCAGCGTGGGATGGGGGACAGACTGGAGTACCATATATTTT	CASSVGWGTDWSTIYF
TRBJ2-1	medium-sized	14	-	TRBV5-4	TGTGCCAGCAGCCGAGCGGGCTCCTACAATGAGCAGTTCTTC	CASSRAGSYNEQFF
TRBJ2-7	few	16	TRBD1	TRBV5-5	TGTGCCAGCAGCTTGCGCCCGTGGGACAGGGTGGACGAGCAGTACTTC	CASSLRPWDRVDEQYF
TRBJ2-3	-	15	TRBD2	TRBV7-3	TGTGCCAGCAGCCGTACTAGCGGTCTCACAGATACGCAGTATTTT	CASSRTSGLTDTQYF
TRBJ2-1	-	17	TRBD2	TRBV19	TGTCCTAGTACTCGGTTAGGTTGGCGGGAGGATAAATATGAGCAGTTCTTC	CPSTRLGWREDKYEQFF
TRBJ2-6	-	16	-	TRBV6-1	TGTGCCAGCAGTGATTTCCCTTCCCCTGGGGCCAACGTCCTGACTTTC	CASSDFPSPGANVLTF
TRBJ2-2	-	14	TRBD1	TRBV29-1	TGCAGCGTCTACAGGGGGCCAAACACCGGGGAGCTGTTTTTT	CSVYRGPNTGELFF
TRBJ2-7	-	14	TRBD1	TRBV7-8	TGTGCCAGCAGGGGGACAGGGGGAACTTACGAGCAGTACTTC	CASRGTGGTYEQYF
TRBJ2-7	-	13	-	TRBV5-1	TGCGCCAGCAGTGGCACCGAGGTAGGCGAGCAGTACTTC	CASSGTEVGEQYF
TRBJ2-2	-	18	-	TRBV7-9	TGTGCCAGCAGCTTCCCCCTTATCCCGGGGGCGAACACCGGGGAGCTGTTTTTT	CASSFPLIPGANTGELFF
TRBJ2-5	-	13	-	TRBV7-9	TGTGCCAGCAGCTTAGCGGCGCAAGAGACCCAGTACTTC	CASSLAAQETQYF
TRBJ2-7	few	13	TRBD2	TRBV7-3	TGTGCCAGCAGCCCCGGGACTAGCGTCGAGCAGTACTTC	CASSPGTSVEQYF
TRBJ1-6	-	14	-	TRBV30	TGTGCCTGGAGCGAAGGACAGTATAATTCACCCCTCCACTTT	CAWSEGQYNSPLHF
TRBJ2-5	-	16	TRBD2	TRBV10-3	TGTGCCATCAGGAACTCCGGGACTAGCGGGAAAGAGACCCAGTACTTC	CAIRNSGTSGKETQYF
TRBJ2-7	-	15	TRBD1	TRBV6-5	TGTGCCAGCAGTTACTCCTGGGCAGGGGGCTTCGAGCAGTACTTC	CASSYSWAGGFEQYF
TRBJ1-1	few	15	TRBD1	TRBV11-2	TGTGCCAGCAGCTTAGGTTGGTCAGGGGGGTCGGTAGCTTTCTTT	CASSLGWSGGSVAFF
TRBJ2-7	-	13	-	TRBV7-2	TGTGCCAGCAGCTTAGAGGGGGATCGGGAGCAGTACTTC	CASSLEGDREQYF
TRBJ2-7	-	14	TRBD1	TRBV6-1	TGTGCCAGCAACGGAGGGACAGGGTCCTACGAGCAGTACTTC	CASNGGTGSYEQYF
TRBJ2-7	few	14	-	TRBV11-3	TGTGCCAGCAGCTTAGCAGTACGCTCCTACGAGCAGTACTTC	CASSLAVRSYEQYF
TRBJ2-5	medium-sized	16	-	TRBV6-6	TGTGCCAGATCTTCCCGGGACCCGGAGGATCAAGAGACCCAGTACTTC	CARSSRDPEDQETQYF
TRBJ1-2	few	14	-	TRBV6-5	TGTGCCAGCAGTTACCAAGCGGGAGACTCTGGCTACACCTTC	CASSYQAGDSGYTF
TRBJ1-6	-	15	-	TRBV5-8	TGTGCCAGCGTTCGGCTTCGGGACGGAAATTCACCCCTCCACTTT	CASVRLRDGNSPLHF
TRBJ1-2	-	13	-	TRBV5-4	TGTGCCAGCAGCTTGGACAGGGAAAGTGGCTACACCTTC	CASSLDRESGYTF
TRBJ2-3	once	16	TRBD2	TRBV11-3	TGTGCCAGCAGCGTCTCCGTCGGGGGGGCGCTAGATACGCAGTATTTT	CASSVSVGGALDTQYF
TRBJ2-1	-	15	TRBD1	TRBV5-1	TGCGCCAGCAGTGCGGGACAGGGGCGAAACAATGAGCAGTTCTTC	CASSAGQGRNNEQFF
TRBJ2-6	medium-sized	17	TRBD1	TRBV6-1	TGTGCCAGCAGTGAACAGGGGGCGATAAGCGGGGCCAACGTCCTGACTTTC	CASSEQGAISGANVLTF
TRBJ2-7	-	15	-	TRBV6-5	TGTGCCAGCAGTTTCCGACCGGGACGAGTGGACGAGCAGTACTTC	CASSFRPGRVDEQYF
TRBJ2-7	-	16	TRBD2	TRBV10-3	TGTGCCACCACCCGGAGCGCGGGGGAGAGCTCCTACGAGCAGTACTTC	CATTRSAGESSYEQYF
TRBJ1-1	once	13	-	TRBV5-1	TGCGCCAGCAGCGGACAGATGAACACTGAAGCTTTCTTT	CASSGQMNTEAFF
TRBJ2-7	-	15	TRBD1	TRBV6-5	TGTGCCAGCAGTTTCACAGGGGGGTTACGCTACGAGCAGTACTTC	CASSFTGGLRYEQYF
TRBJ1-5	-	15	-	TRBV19	TGTGCCAGTAGTATCGGGCATTATAGCAATCAGCCCCAGCATTTT	CASSIGHYSNQPQHF
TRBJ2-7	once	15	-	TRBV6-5	TGTGCCAGCAGTCATATCCGGACAGAGTCCTACGAGCAGTACTTC	CASSHIRTESYEQYF
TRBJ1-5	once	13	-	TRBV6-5	TGTGCCAGCAGTTACTGGGAGAATCAGCCCCAGCATTTT	CASSYWENQPQHF
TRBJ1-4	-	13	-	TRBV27	TGTGCCAGCAGTTTGGGGCCCGCGGAAAAACTGTTTTTT	CASSLGPAEKLFF
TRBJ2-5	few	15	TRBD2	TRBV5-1	TGCGCCAGCCGCCTGGGAGTCGGGGGGCAAGAGACCCAGTACTTC	CASRLGVGGQETQYF
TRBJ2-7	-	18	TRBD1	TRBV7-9	TGTGCCAGCAGCACCCAAAACCGACGACAGGGTCCATCCTACGAGCAGTACTTC	CASSTQNRRQGPSYEQYF
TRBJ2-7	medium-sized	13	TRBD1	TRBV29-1	TGCAGCTCACGACAGGGGGAGGCCTACGAGCAGTACTTC	CSSRQGEAYEQYF
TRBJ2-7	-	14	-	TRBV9	TGTGCCAGCAGCTTCCGGGGGACAGCTTACGAGCAGTACTTC	CASSFRGTAYEQYF
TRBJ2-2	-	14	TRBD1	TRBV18	TGTGCCAGCCAGGGGGAGTTCAGCACCGGGGAGCTGTTTTTT	CASQGEFSTGELFF
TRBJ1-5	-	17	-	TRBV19	TGTGCCAGTAGTATAGGCCCCCCAGGGCTACAGCGACAGACCCAGCATTTT	CASSIGPPGLQRQTQHF
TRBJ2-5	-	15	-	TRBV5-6	TGTGCCAGCAGCTCCTTAGACAGGACCCAAGAGACCCAGTACTTC	CASSSLDRTQETQYF
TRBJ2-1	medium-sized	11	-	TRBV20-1	TGCAGTGCTAGAGACGGACCTGAGCAGTTCTTC	CSARDGPEQFF
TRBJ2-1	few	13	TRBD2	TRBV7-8	TGTGCCAGCAGCTTGGGCGGGGGAGGTGAGCAGTTCTTC	CASSLGGGGEQFF
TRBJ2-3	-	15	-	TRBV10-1	TGCGCCAGTGGAGGGGAAAGGGGGCGGACAGATACGCAGTATTTT	CASGGERGRTDTQYF
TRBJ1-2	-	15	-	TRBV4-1	TGCGCCAGCAGCCAAGATTACCCTGCTAACTATGGCTACACCTTC	CASSQDYPANYGYTF
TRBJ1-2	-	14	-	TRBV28	TGTGCCAGCAGTTTAGCCCAGGCTAGCTATGGCTACACCTTC	CASSLAQASYGYTF
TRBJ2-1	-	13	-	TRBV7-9	TGTGCCAGCAGCTTTGGTTTCTACAATGAGCAGTTCTTC	CASSFGFYNEQFF